This is a list of T cell receptor beta chains from one sample in a study of T cells after yellow fever vaccination. TCRdb recomputed calls from the 5' RACE reads with MiXCR, one row per CDR3 protein. The sample holds about 510,000 distinct CDR3 sequences, just over 20% seen once. The source material was PBMCs, sampled approximately 22 days after the first yellow fever vaccination. These receptors were obtained from a man aged 18 to 30 who received the YFV17D yellow fever vaccine. The CDR3 runs from the conserved cysteine through the conserved F or W. Each record gives: CDR3 DNA, CDR3 protein, J gene, D gene, V gene, clone size. A D gene is named only where the DNA matches it firmly. Clone size is given for some rows only: seen once, a few or many times, or a class if the clone is expanded.

DNA: TGTGCCAGCAGCCCGAGGACAGGCACTAATGAAAAACTGTTTTTT
CDR3: CASSPRTGTNEKLFF
J: TRBJ1-4
D: TRBD1
V: TRBV27
size: many

DNA: TGTGCCAGCAGCTTGCTGACAGAACAAGAGACCCAGTACTTC
CDR3: CASSLLTEQETQYF
J: TRBJ2-5
D: .
V: TRBV7-9
size: .

DNA: TGTGCCAGCAGCCCGGGACAGGGAGGAATATCACCCCTCCACTTT
CDR3: CASSPGQGGISPLHF
J: TRBJ1-6
D: TRBD1
V: TRBV9
size: .

DNA: TGCAGTGCTAGAGATGAAAACACAGATACGCAGTATTTT
CDR3: CSARDENTDTQYF
J: TRBJ2-3
D: .
V: TRBV20-1
size: few

DNA: TGTGCCAGCAGCGTGGGCAGGGACACAGATACGCAGTATTTT
CDR3: CASSVGRDTDTQYF
J: TRBJ2-3
D: .
V: TRBV9
size: .

DNA: TGCAGTGCTAGAGACAGAGGGGGGAAGACAGATACGCAGTATTTT
CDR3: CSARDRGGKTDTQYF
J: TRBJ2-3
D: .
V: TRBV20-1
size: many

DNA: TGTGCCAGCAGCTTAGAGCTAGGGGCAACTAATGAAAAACTGTTTTTT
CDR3: CASSLELGATNEKLFF
J: TRBJ1-4
D: .
V: TRBV7-2
size: few

DNA: TGTGCCAGCAGAGGGACAGGGGGAAAAACTGAAGCTTTCTTT
CDR3: CASRGTGGKTEAFF
J: TRBJ1-1
D: TRBD1
V: TRBV2
size: few

DNA: TGCAGCGTTGTGTCAGCTAACACAGATACGCAGTATTTT
CDR3: CSVVSANTDTQYF
J: TRBJ2-3
D: .
V: TRBV29-1
size: .

DNA: TGTGCCACTACCCGAGGGACAGTTAACACTGAAGCTTTCTTT
CDR3: CATTRGTVNTEAFF
J: TRBJ1-1
D: TRBD1
V: TRBV6-2/TRBV6-3
size: .

DNA: TGTGCCAGCAGCCAAGGGTTTACCGGACAGGGAAACGCTGAAGCTTTCTTT
CDR3: CASSQGFTGQGNAEAFF
J: TRBJ1-1
D: TRBD1
V: TRBV3-1
size: few

DNA: TGTGCCAGCAGTGAGGGGGCTGGCTATGGCTACACCTTC
CDR3: CASSEGAGYGYTF
J: TRBJ1-2
D: .
V: TRBV6-1
size: few

DNA: TGTGCCAGCAGCACCCGGGGGCCAGATACGCAGTATTTT
CDR3: CASSTRGPDTQYF
J: TRBJ2-3
D: .
V: TRBV7-2
size: .

DNA: TGTGCCAGCAGTTACTCGTTTGGACTCGCGAACCGGGAGCAGTTCTTC
CDR3: CASSYSFGLANREQFF
J: TRBJ2-1
D: .
V: TRBV6-5
size: .

DNA: TGTGCCAGCAGACGCCCTGGGACAGGGAATCAGCCCCAGCATTTT
CDR3: CASRRPGTGNQPQHF
J: TRBJ1-5
D: TRBD1
V: TRBV12-3/TRBV12-4
size: few

DNA: TGCGCCAGCAGCTTATCGACAGGGGCCTCCTACGAGCAGTACTTC
CDR3: CASSLSTGASYEQYF
J: TRBJ2-7
D: TRBD1
V: TRBV5-1
size: many

DNA: TGTGCCAGCAGTACCGTGAGGGGTTCGTACTACGAGCAGTACTTC
CDR3: CASSTVRGSYYEQYF
J: TRBJ2-7
D: .
V: TRBV27
size: few

DNA: TGTGCCAGCAGCCAAGATCTTAGTAGACAGCCCCAGCATTTT
CDR3: CASSQDLSRQPQHF
J: TRBJ1-5
D: .
V: TRBV3-1
size: few

DNA: TGTGCCAGCAGTTCGGAGGATGAGCCCTACAATGAGCAGTTCTTC
CDR3: CASSSEDEPYNEQFF
J: TRBJ2-1
D: .
V: TRBV6-5
size: few

DNA: TGTGCCAGCAGCCCCTGGACAGGGCTAAACAATGAGCAGTTCTTC
CDR3: CASSPWTGLNNEQFF
J: TRBJ2-1
D: TRBD1
V: TRBV11-2
size: .

DNA: TGCGCCAGCAGCTTGACGGCCTTCACAGATACGCAGTATTTT
CDR3: CASSLTAFTDTQYF
J: TRBJ2-3
D: .
V: TRBV5-1
size: .

DNA: TGTGCCAGCAGCTTAGATTACAGTCGAGCCAAAAACATTCAGTACTTC
CDR3: CASSLDYSRAKNIQYF
J: TRBJ2-4
D: .
V: TRBV7-8
size: few

DNA: TGTGCCAGCAGTCTCATCGGGGGCAATCAGCCCCAGCATTTT
CDR3: CASSLIGGNQPQHF
J: TRBJ1-5
D: .
V: TRBV4-2
size: few

DNA: TGTGCCAGCAGTCACAGGGACTTAACCGGGGAGCTGTTTTTT
CDR3: CASSHRDLTGELFF
J: TRBJ2-2
D: .
V: TRBV27
size: few

DNA: TGTGCCAGCGCTGCAGGCAACACTGAAGCTTTCTTT
CDR3: CASAAGNTEAFF
J: TRBJ1-1
D: .
V: TRBV12-3/TRBV12-4
size: .

DNA: TGTGCCAGCAGTTACCACCCGGAGAATGAGCAGTTCTTC
CDR3: CASSYHPENEQFF
J: TRBJ2-1
D: .
V: TRBV6-5
size: few

DNA: TGTGCCAGCAGCTTCGTCGGTCGGGATAACACTGAAGCTTTCTTT
CDR3: CASSFVGRDNTEAFF
J: TRBJ1-1
D: .
V: TRBV7-9
size: few

DNA: TGTGCCAGCAGCACGACAGGGGTGAACACTGAAGCTTTCTTT
CDR3: CASSTTGVNTEAFF
J: TRBJ1-1
D: TRBD1
V: TRBV5-5
size: .

DNA: TGCGCCAGCAGCTGGACAGGGGGCACAGATACGCAGTATTTT
CDR3: CASSWTGGTDTQYF
J: TRBJ2-3
D: TRBD1
V: TRBV5-1
size: many

DNA: TGCAGTTCTATGGCTGGGGGCGCATCGCGACAGTACTTC
CDR3: CSSMAGGASRQYF
J: TRBJ2-5
D: .
V: TRBV20-1
size: .

DNA: TGTGCCAGCAGTTTACCAACAGGGACGGGGGAAGCTTTCTTT
CDR3: CASSLPTGTGEAFF
J: TRBJ1-1
D: .
V: TRBV6-5
size: .

DNA: TGTGCTAGTGGTTTGGGGGCAACAGATACGCAGTATTTT
CDR3: CASGLGATDTQYF
J: TRBJ2-3
D: .
V: TRBV12-5
size: .

DNA: TGCGCCAGCAGCTTTGGGGTGGTCCAGGGCTACACCTTC
CDR3: CASSFGVVQGYTF
J: TRBJ1-2
D: .
V: TRBV5-1
size: few

DNA: TGCGCCAGCAGCCCATTTCCCGGGGTTGGAGAGACCCAGTACTTC
CDR3: CASSPFPGVGETQYF
J: TRBJ2-5
D: .
V: TRBV5-1
size: .

DNA: TGTGCCAGCAGTGCAAATGACTATGGCTACACCTTC
CDR3: CASSANDYGYTF
J: TRBJ1-2
D: .
V: TRBV12-3/TRBV12-4
size: many

DNA: TGTGCCAGCTCACCGGTACAGGGAGAGACCCAGTACTTC
CDR3: CASSPVQGETQYF
J: TRBJ2-5
D: .
V: TRBV18
size: .

DNA: TGTGCTAGCAGCCAGGCCGTGAACACTGAAGCTTTCTTT
CDR3: CASSQAVNTEAFF
J: TRBJ1-1
D: .
V: TRBV4-2
size: .

DNA: TGTGCCAGCAGTTACTCGATTATGAGATCCTATGGCTACACCTTC
CDR3: CASSYSIMRSYGYTF
J: TRBJ1-2
D: .
V: TRBV6-2/TRBV6-3
size: .

DNA: TGTGCCAGCAGCTTGGCCGGAGGGGGTCCGGAGACCCAGTACTTC
CDR3: CASSLAGGGPETQYF
J: TRBJ2-5
D: .
V: TRBV5-6
size: .

DNA: TGCAGTGCTACTTTGACAGGGGGTGTTGGGACCCAGTACTTC
CDR3: CSATLTGGVGTQYF
J: TRBJ2-5
D: TRBD1
V: TRBV20-1
size: .

DNA: TGTGCCATCAGTGGGGGTACAGGAGAGTATGGCTACACCTTC
CDR3: CAISGGTGEYGYTF
J: TRBJ1-2
D: .
V: TRBV10-3
size: few

DNA: TGTGCCAGCAGAGGACAAAACATTCAGTACTTC
CDR3: CASRGQNIQYF
J: TRBJ2-4
D: .
V: TRBV7-2
size: .

DNA: TGTGCCAGCGCACTCCGGGGGGAGAAGGGGACCCAGTACTTC
CDR3: CASALRGEKGTQYF
J: TRBJ2-5
D: TRBD2
V: TRBV3-1
size: .

DNA: TGTGCCAGCAGTCACGGGACAGGGGGCGAGAGAACTTTCTTT
CDR3: CASSHGTGGERTFF
J: TRBJ1-1
D: TRBD1
V: TRBV27
size: few

DNA: TGTGCCAGCAGCCTCGCCGGGACGTCCTACGAGCAGTACTTC
CDR3: CASSLAGTSYEQYF
J: TRBJ2-7
D: .
V: TRBV7-2
size: many

DNA: TGTGCCAGCTCACCACCGACAGGGCGCCCAGGAAACACCATATATTTT
CDR3: CASSPPTGRPGNTIYF
J: TRBJ1-3
D: TRBD1
V: TRBV18
size: .

DNA: TGTGCCAGCAGCATTAGCGGGGGGCAGACCCAGTACTTC
CDR3: CASSISGGQTQYF
J: TRBJ2-5
D: TRBD2
V: TRBV5-5
size: .

DNA: TGTGCCAGCACCCCAGCGGGCCGAGAAGAGACCCAGTACTTC
CDR3: CASTPAGREETQYF
J: TRBJ2-5
D: .
V: TRBV6-1
size: few

DNA: TGTGCCATCAGTTCCACCAGAAGGGGCCGCTATGGCTACACCTTC
CDR3: CAISSTRRGRYGYTF
J: TRBJ1-2
D: .
V: TRBV6-5
size: .

DNA: TGCGCCAGCAGCCATCCCGGCGGGACGGCCCTTGTGGGGGAGCTGTTTTTT
CDR3: CASSHPGGTALVGELFF
J: TRBJ2-2
D: .
V: TRBV4-1
size: few

DNA: TGTGCCAGCAGCTTCTTTGTTAACAAAGAGACCCAGTACTTC
CDR3: CASSFFVNKETQYF
J: TRBJ2-5
D: .
V: TRBV7-2
size: .

DNA: TGTGCCATCGGAGGGCCGGGACTAGCAGCGAACACCGGGGAGCTGTTTTTT
CDR3: CAIGGPGLAANTGELFF
J: TRBJ2-2
D: TRBD2
V: TRBV10-3
size: few

DNA: TGTGCCAGTAGTATGGAGGGCCAGGGGCACACTGAAGCTTTCTTT
CDR3: CASSMEGQGHTEAFF
J: TRBJ1-1
D: .
V: TRBV19
size: .

DNA: TGTGCCAGCAGTGAAGATTGGGTTGAAGCTTTCTTT
CDR3: CASSEDWVEAFF
J: TRBJ1-1
D: .
V: TRBV2
size: .